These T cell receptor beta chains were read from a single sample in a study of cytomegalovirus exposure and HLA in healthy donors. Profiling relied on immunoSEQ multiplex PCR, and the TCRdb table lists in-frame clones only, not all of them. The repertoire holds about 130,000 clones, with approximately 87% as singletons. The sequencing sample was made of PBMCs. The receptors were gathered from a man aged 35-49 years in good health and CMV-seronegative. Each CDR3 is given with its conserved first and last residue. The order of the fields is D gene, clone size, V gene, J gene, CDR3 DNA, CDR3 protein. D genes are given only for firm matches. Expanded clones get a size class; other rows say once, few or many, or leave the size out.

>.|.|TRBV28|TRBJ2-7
.
CASSSSDSFYEQYF
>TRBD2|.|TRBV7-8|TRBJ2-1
TGTGCCAGCAGCGTACTAGCGGCTCTAGGCGTCAATGAGCAGTTCTTC
CASSVLAALGVNEQFF
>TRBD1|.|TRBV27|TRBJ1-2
TGTGCCAGCAGCCAGGACAGGGACAATGGCTACACCTTC
CASSQDRDNGYTF
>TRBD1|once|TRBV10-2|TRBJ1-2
TGCGCCAGCGCATACGGACAGGGGGCTAACTATGGCTACACCTTC
CASAYGQGANYGYTF
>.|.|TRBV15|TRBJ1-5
TGTGCCACCGCCCAAGGCAGCGTCCAGCCCCAGCATTTT
CATAQGSVQPQHF
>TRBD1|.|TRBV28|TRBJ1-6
TGTGCCAGCAGTTCGTGGACAGGGCTTAATTCACCCCTCCACTTT
CASSSWTGLNSPLHF
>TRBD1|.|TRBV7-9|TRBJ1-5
TGTGCCAGCAGCGGCCGGGACAGTAGCAATCAGCCCCAGCATTTT
CASSGRDSSNQPQHF
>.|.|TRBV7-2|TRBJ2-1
TGTGCCAGCAGCTTAGCGGGCAACAATGAGCAGTTCTTC
CASSLAGNNEQFF
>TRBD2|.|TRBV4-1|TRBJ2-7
TGCGCCAGCAGCCCATCCCTAGCGGAAAGCTCCTACGAGCAGTACTTC
CASSPSLAESSYEQYF
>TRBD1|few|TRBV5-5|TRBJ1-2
TGTGCCAGCAGCTTGGGGACAGGGGCTTCGGATGGCTACACCTTC
CASSLGTGASDGYTF
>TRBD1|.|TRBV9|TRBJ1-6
TGTGCCAGCAGCCCCTCGGACAGGGCTGATAATTCACCCCTCCACTTT
CASSPSDRADNSPLHF
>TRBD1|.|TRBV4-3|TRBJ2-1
TGCGCCAGCAGCCAAGGGACAGGGGTGAACAATGGGCAGTTCTTC
CASSQGTGVNNGQFF
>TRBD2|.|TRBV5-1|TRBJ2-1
TGCGCCAGCAGCTTGGGGATAGGCGGGAGTTACAATGAGCAGTTCTTC
CASSLGIGGSYNEQFF
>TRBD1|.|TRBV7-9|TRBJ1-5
TGTGCCAGCAGCAACGGGACAGGCTCCCAGCCCCAGCATTTT
CASSNGTGSQPQHF
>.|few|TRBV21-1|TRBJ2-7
TGTGCCAGCCTGGGGGCACAGGGCTACGAGCAGTACTTC
CASLGAQGYEQYF
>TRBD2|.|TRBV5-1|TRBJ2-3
TGCGCCAGCAGCTTGGAAGGCGGGAGGACAGATACGCAGTATTTT
CASSLEGGRTDTQYF
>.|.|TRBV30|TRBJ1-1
TGTGCCTGGAAGGACGCGGGGAAGCGTGAAGCTTTCTTT
CAWKDAGKREAFF
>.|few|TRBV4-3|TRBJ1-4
TGCGCCAGCAGCCAAGCCGGCCACAATCAAGCGACCCTGTTTTTT
CASSQAGHNQATLFF
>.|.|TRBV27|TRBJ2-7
TGTGCCAGCAGTTTCCTAGACGGGGACGAGCAGTACTTC
CASSFLDGDEQYF
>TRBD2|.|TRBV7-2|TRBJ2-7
TGTGCCAGCAGCTTAGATTTGGTAGCGGGGGTATACGAGCAGTACTTC
CASSLDLVAGVYEQYF
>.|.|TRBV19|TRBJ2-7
TGTGCCAGTAGTATAGGGCCTACTAGTACCTACGAGCAGTACTTC
CASSIGPTSTYEQYF
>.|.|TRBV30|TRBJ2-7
TGTGCCTGGAGCACACTAAAGGACAGCTACGAGCAGTACTTC
CAWSTLKDSYEQYF
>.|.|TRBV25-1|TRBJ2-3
TGTGCCAGCAGTGAATCGAGGGGGGGGACAGATACGCAGTATTTT
CASSESRGGTDTQYF
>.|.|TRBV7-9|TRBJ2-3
TGTGCCAGCAGCCCCCCTTCAGATACGCAGTATTTT
CASSPPSDTQYF
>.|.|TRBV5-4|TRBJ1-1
TGTGCCAGCAGCTTGACAGGGTCGAACACTGAAGCTTTCTTT
CASSLTGSNTEAFF
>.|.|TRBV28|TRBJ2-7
TGTGCCAGCAGTTTGGGAGCCGGGAGCCCAAGGGAGCAGTACTTC
CASSLGAGSPREQYF
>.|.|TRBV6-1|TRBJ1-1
TGTGCCAGCAGTTATATCGGGGCGGGGGCTTTCTTT
CASSYIGAGAFF
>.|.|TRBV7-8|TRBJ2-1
TGTGCCAGCAGCACAAAACAGCTTTACAATGAGCAGTTCTTC
CASSTKQLYNEQFF
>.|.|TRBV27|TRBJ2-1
TGTGCCAGCAGTTCCCCACTAGAGAATGAGCAGTTCTTC
CASSSPLENEQFF
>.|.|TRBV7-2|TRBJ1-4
TGTGCCAGCAGCTTAGCAGGGACTCTGGGGGAAAAACTGTTTTTT
CASSLAGTLGEKLFF
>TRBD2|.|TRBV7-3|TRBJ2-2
TGTGCCAGCAGCTTACGACTAGCGGCGAACACCGGGGAGCTGTTTTTT
CASSLRLAANTGELFF
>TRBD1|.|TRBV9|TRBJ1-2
TGTGCCAGCAGCGTAGACGGACAGGGGATCTTAAACTATGGCTACACCTTC
CASSVDGQGILNYGYTF
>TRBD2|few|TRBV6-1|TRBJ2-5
TGTGCCACCCGTGGGAGGGCGACTCAGGAGACCCAGTACTTC
CATRGRATQETQYF
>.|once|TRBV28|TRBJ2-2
TGTGCCAGCAGTTTATTAGGGGGGGACCCCACCGGGGAGCTGTTTTTT
CASSLLGGDPTGELFF
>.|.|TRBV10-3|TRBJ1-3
TGTGCCATCAGTGAGTCGGAAGGGGACTCTGGAAACACCATATATTTT
CAISESEGDSGNTIYF
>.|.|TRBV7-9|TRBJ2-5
TGTGCCAGCAGCCCCGGAGGCGAAGAGACCCAGTACTTC
CASSPGGEETQYF
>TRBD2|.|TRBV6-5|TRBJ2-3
TGTGCCAGCGGGGGGGAGGGCACAGATACGCAGTATTTT
CASGGEGTDTQYF
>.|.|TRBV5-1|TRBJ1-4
TGCGCCAGCAGCTTGGGGGCTACGACAGCCATGGCGGAAAAACTGTTTTTT
CASSLGATTAMAEKLFF
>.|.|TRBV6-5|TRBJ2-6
TGTGCCAGCAGTTACTCCGGCTCTGGGGCCAACGTCCTGACTTTC
CASSYSGSGANVLTF
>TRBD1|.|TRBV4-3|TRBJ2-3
TGCGCCAGCAGCCAAGATGCGGCAGGGGGCAGCGATACGCAGTATTTT
CASSQDAAGGSDTQYF
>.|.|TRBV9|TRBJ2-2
TGTGCCAGCAGCGTAGGATCAGGGGCCGGGGAGCTGTTTTTT
CASSVGSGAGELFF
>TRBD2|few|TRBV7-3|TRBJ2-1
TGTGCCAGCAGCCTGGGCGGGGGTAACTCCTACAATGAGCAGTTCTTC
CASSLGGGNSYNEQFF